Below, one T cell receptor (beta chain) is given with its context. Its specificity is unknown. This sample was included in a study of OX40 agonist ivuxolimab in advanced cancers. Broader study findings: Averaging showed that CD8+ T cells had more expanded clones than CD4+ did. Also present in some nonresponders was a low level of normalized T-cell clonal expansion.

After removal of 1 base from V and 0 bases from J, the junction contained 0 bases not matched to a gene. The CDR3 is 16 amino acids. Per the germline V gene, CDR1 is SGHTA and CDR2 is FQGNSA. TCRdb's copy holds only in-frame clones and misses some; the assay was immunoSEQ multiplex PCR. The data contain tens of thousands of clones, roughly 84% of them seen just once; the ten biggest clones take up roughly 7.1%. The clonotype was recovered from an adult with an advanced solid tumor such as melanoma, head and neck, liver or kidney cancer. This chain uses TRBV7-2 with TRBJ2-3, with TRBD2 identical over 11 bases. This sample comprised CD4+ or CD8+ T cells sorted from blood, obtained in a trial of the OX40 agonist ivuxolimab. The CDR3, as DNA: TGTGCCAGCAGCTTAGGACTAGCGGGAAGCACAGATACGCAGTATTTT. Translating gives CASSLGLAGSTDTQYF.